This entry is about one T cell receptor beta chain. This entry belongs to a study of T cell repertoires in cytomegalovirus infection. Germline CDR1 and CDR2: MGHRA and YSYEKL. V shed 3 bases, J shed 2 bases, and the junction held 7 bases outside the gene matches. The CDR3 is made up of 16 amino acids. TCRdb analysed the reads with MiXCR anew, one entry per CDR3 protein. The sample carries 180,000 or so distinct CDR3 sequences, 17% recorded once. The sample consisted of CD8+ T cells from PBMCs. This clonotype was sampled from a human donor in good health (CMV status not recorded). Some clones in this sample may be carry-over from other donors' samples. The J gene is TRBJ1-5, the V gene TRBV4-1; 7 nucleotides match TRBD1. The CDR3 protein is CASSQMPGTGNQPQHF. The CDR3 bases are TGCGCCAGCAGCCAGATGCCCGGGACAGGCAATCAGCCCCAGCATTTT.